Below are 17 T cell receptor beta chains sequenced from a single sample in a study of T cell repertoires in ileal Crohn's disease. Time point denoted: neoterminal ileum biopsy at postoperative endoscopy, about 6 months after surgery. Assay used: immunoSEQ multiplex PCR; TCRdb lists only in-frame clones, some missing. The repertoire consists of about 59,000 clones, with less than 90% occurring once and the leading ten covering roughly 1.9%. Material for sequencing was ileal tissue. The receptors derive from an adult with Crohn's disease.

The chain links TRBV12-2 to TRBJ2-2; the table calls TRBD2, which could not be checked here. TRBV12-2 is a pseudogene segment. The CDR3 extends over 15 amino acids. This CDR3 reads CASRTLGGPTGELFF. CDR3 sequence (DNA): TGTGCAAGTCGCACACTCGGGGGGCCGACCGGGGAGCTGTTTTTT.

The V and J genes are TRBV30 and TRBJ1-1; D remains unclear. V was clipped by 4 bases and J by 7 bases, with 10 bases between them. Germline CDR1 is GTSNPN and CDR2 is SVGIG (reference sequence). The CDR3 loop spans 11 amino acids. CDR3 loop: CAWMMYFEAFF. CDR3 nucleotides: TGTGCCTGGATGATGTACTTTGAAGCTTTCTTT.

The chain uses TRBV11-3 and TRBJ2-1; D gene unclear. The CDR3 consists of 12 residues. Trimming took off 0 bases at V and 5 bases at J, with 2 bases between the two ends. Germline V gene lookup returns CDR1 SGHNT and CDR2 YENEEA. The CDR3 protein is CASSLDNNEQFF. CDR3 nucleotides: TGTGCCAGCAGCTTAGATAACAATGAGCAGTTCTTC.

This rearrangement joins TRBV7-2 to TRBJ2-7; tentative D call: TRBD2 (6 bases). Trimming cost V 3 bases and J 5 bases, with 17 bases left between them. CDR3 length: 15 amino acids. Germline-derived CDR1 and CDR2 are SGHTA and FQGNSA. In DNA, the CDR3 is TGTGCCAGCAGCTTGAGAGGTAGCGGCCAGAACGAGCAGTACTTC. It codes for CASSLRGSGQNEQYF.

This clone came up a few times. J is TRBJ1-2 and V is TRBV28; 8 bases align to TRBD1. Germline V gives CDR1 MDHEN, CDR2 SYDVKM. The CDR3 has 16 residues. The ends lost 3 bases at V and 0 bases at J; junction bases unmatched: 6. CDR3 coding DNA: TGTGCCAGCAGTTTGGCAGGGGGCCCATCTAACTATGGCTACACCTTC. Its translation: CASSLAGGPSNYGYTF.

The J gene is TRBJ1-2, the V gene TRBV5-1; TRBD1 might be the D (6 bases). The germline V gene encodes CDR1 SGHRS and CDR2 YFSETQ. The ends were cut back, 0 bases at V and 3 bases at J, with 6 bases in the middle. The CDR3 runs 13 residues. CDR3 in DNA: TGCGCCAGCAGCTTGGGACAGGACTATGGCTACACCTTC. Translated, it gives CASSLGQDYGYTF.

The V gene is TRBV28, the J gene TRBJ2-2; D is uncertain. Germline-derived CDR1 and CDR2 are MDHEN and SYDVKM. The germline V and J ends were trimmed by 5 bases and 4 bases, with 8 bases remaining between them. The CDR3 is 13 residues long. The CDR3 sequence is CASSPPLTGELFF. DNA of the CDR3: TGTGCCAGCAGTCCCCCTCTCACCGGGGAGCTGTTTTTT.

The V and J genes are TRBV28 and TRBJ2-5; D may be TRBD2 (6 bases). This CDR3 region has 16 residues. In germline, CDR1 is MDHEN, CDR2 SYDVKM. Trimming pared 3 bases from V and 2 bases from J, leaving 16 bases between. The CDR3 DNA sequence: TGTGCCAGCAGTTTTTTCGCCGGGACTCCTCAAGAGACCCAGTACTTC. Its translation: CASSFFAGTPQETQYF.

This chain connects TRBV29-1 to TRBJ1-1; D may be TRBD1 (5 bases). The CDR3 contains 13 residues. The V and J ends lost 3 bases and 1 base respectively, with 9 bases between them. Per the germline V gene, CDR1 is SQVTM and CDR2 is ANQGSEA. The CDR3 nucleotides are TGCAGCGTTGATAGGGGTGGGAACACTGAAGCTTTCTTT. Protein sequence: CSVDRGGNTEAFF.

The table lists this clone with a count of one. The CDR3 loop is CASSPKIKSDEQYF. CDR3 DNA: TGTGCCAGCAGCCCGAAAATAAAATCGGACGAGCAGTACTTC. The chain employs TRBV13 and TRBJ2-7, with unresolved D. Per the germline V gene, CDR1 is PRHDT and CDR2 is FYEKMQ (reference sequence). Trimming took off 5 bases at V and 5 bases at J, with 16 bases between the two ends. The CDR3 is 14 residues long.

This chain joins TRBV2 and TRBJ2-1; 8 positions match TRBD2. CDR1 and CDR2 from the germline V gene are SNHLY and FYNNEI. V lost 9 bases, J lost 9 bases, and 7 bases stayed unmatched. The CDR3 length is 12 residues. The CDR3 is CASKSGRREQFF. In DNA, the CDR3 is TGTGCCAGTAAAAGCGGGAGACGTGAGCAGTTCTTC.

The J gene is TRBJ1-2, the V gene TRBV6-1; D might be TRBD1 (6 bases). Germline CDR1 and CDR2: MNHNS and SASEGT. The CDR3 spans 15 residues. Trimming cost V 8 bases and J 0 bases, with 16 bases left between them. The CDR3 reads CASGRQALANYGYTF. CDR3 in DNA: TGTGCCAGCGGTCGACAGGCCTTAGCTAACTATGGCTACACCTTC.

The chain combines TRBV14 with TRBJ2-3; D is unresolved. There are 15 residues in the CDR3. Trimming cost V 4 bases and J 2 bases, with 13 bases left between them. Germline V gene data show CDR1 as SGHDN and CDR2 as FVKESK. The CDR3 is CASSPRSRHTDTQYF. CDR3 DNA: TGTGCCAGCAGCCCGCGCTCGAGACACACAGATACGCAGTATTTT.

The J gene is TRBJ2-7, the V gene TRBV11-3; D not resolved. Germline lookup yields CDR1 SGHNT and CDR2 YENEEA. V lost 1 base and J 2 bases, leaving 6 bases between the germline ends. The CDR3 is 13 residues long. The chain's CDR3 is CASSLGSAYEQYF. For the CDR3, the DNA is TGTGCCAGCAGCTTAGGTTCTGCCTACGAGCAGTACTTC. Filled out from reference TRBV11-3 and TRBJ2-7, the complete variable domain reads EAGVVQSPRYKIIEKKQPVAFWCNPISGHNTLYWYLQNLGQGPELLIRYENEEAVDDSQLPKDRFSAERLKGVDSTLKIQPAELGDSAVYLCASSLGSAYEQYFGPGTRLTVT.

The chain links TRBV6-5 to TRBJ1-1; D gene ambiguous. Per germline, CDR1 MNHEY and CDR2 SVGAGI. The V end lost 5 bases, the J end lost 11 bases, and 18 bases lay between the germline ends. The CDR3 has 13 residues. The CDR3 region has the DNA TGTGCCAGCAGTAACCTTGCTGGCGTCGGGGCTTTCTTT. Translation gives CASSNLAGVGAFF.

V gene TRBV11-1 combines with J gene TRBJ2-7; TRBD1 matches 7 bases. Germline CDR1 SGHAT, CDR2 FQDESV (reference sequence). The CDR3 contains 15 residues. J lost 3 bases, V lost 5 bases, and 10 bases had no gene match. The CDR3 DNA is TGTGCCAGCAGCCAATACCGGGACAGACTCTACGAGCAGTACTTC. Protein: CASSQYRDRLYEQYF.

The rearrangement uses TRBV5-6 and TRBJ2-6; tentative D call: TRBD2 (5 bases). The CDR3 consists of 14 residues. V dropped 0 bases and J dropped 7 bases, with 8 bases sitting between them. CDR1 and CDR2 (germline): SGHDT, YYEEEE. CDR3 coding DNA: TGTGCCAGCAGCTTGGGGACTTTTGCCAACGTCCTGACTTTC. It specifies CASSLGTFANVLTF.